The 25 T cell receptor beta chains below were found in one sample sequenced in a study of blood T cell repertoires in COVID-19. Generated by immunoSEQ multiplex PCR, the TCRdb table keeps only in-frame clones and is missing some. This sample has approximately 300,000 clones, with about 86% found just once. The specimen was peripheral blood. These TCRs come from a person aged 65 to 85 with COVID-19, enrolled during active disease.

The chain recombines TRBV5-1 with TRBJ2-5; TRBD2 aligns across 10 bases. CDR1 SGHRS and CDR2 YFSETQ come from the germline V gene. The CDR3 runs 16 residues. Trimming at V came to 2 bases and at J to 4 bases, leaving 8 bases not matched to a gene. The CDR3 loop is CASSFSKREGRETQYF. As DNA, the CDR3 is TGCGCCAGCAGCTTCTCCAAGCGGGAGGGTAGAGAGACCCAGTACTTC. The full variable domain, rest sourced from reference TRBV5-1 and TRBJ2-5, is KAGVTQTPRYLIKTRGQQVTLSCSPISGHRSVSWYQQTPGQGLQFLFEYFSETQRNKGNFPGRFSGRQFSNSRSEMNVSTLELGDSALYLCASSFSKREGRETQYFGPGTRLLVL.

This clone was seen a handful of times. The chain combines TRBV19 with TRBJ2-5, with a weak D call TRBD2 (5 bases). Germline values: CDR1 LNHDA, CDR2 SQIVND (reference sequence). V lost 0 bases to trimming and J lost 1 base, with 9 bases between them. The CDR3 sequence is 15 residues long. CDR3 sequence: CASSIDRGFQETQYF. In nucleotides, the CDR3 is TGTGCCAGTAGTATAGATCGGGGTTTCCAAGAGACCCAGTACTTC.

This sequence joins TRBV4-3 and TRBJ2-5; 11 bases are shared with TRBD2. The CDR3 has 16 amino acids. With V trimmed by 3 bases and J by 2 bases, 5 bases remained unmatched. Looked up from germline, CDR1 is LGHNA and CDR2 is YSLEER. CDR3 region: CASSQGTSGEQETQYF. CDR3 coding DNA: TGCGCCAGCAGCCAGGGGACTAGCGGAGAACAAGAGACCCAGTACTTC.

The gene calls are TRBV7-3 and TRBJ2-1; 8 positions match TRBD2. CDR3 length: 16 residues. Germline V gene data show CDR1 as SGHTA and CDR2 as FQGTGA. V dropped 5 bases and J dropped 2; count of bases not matched to a gene: 8. The CDR3, as DNA: TGTGCCAGCAGCCGTCTGAGCGGGAGAACCTACAATGAGCAGTTCTTC. It specifies CASSRLSGRTYNEQFF.

V usage is TRBV7-3 and J usage is TRBJ2-3, with 11 positions matching TRBD2. This CDR3 comprises 16 residues. Trimming at V came to 2 bases and at J to 2 bases, leaving 3 bases not matched to a gene. Germline CDR1 SGHTA, CDR2 FQGTGA. CDR3 sequence (DNA): TGTGCCAGCAGCTTATTAGCGGGGGGGACCACAGATACGCAGTATTTT. As protein: CASSLLAGGTTDTQYF.

The chain joins TRBV5-1 to TRBJ1-3; D uncertain. Germline CDR1 and CDR2: SGHRS and YFSETQ. This CDR3 contains 15 residues. V lost 1 base and J lost 2, with 10 bases in between. In DNA form, the CDR3 reads TGCGCCAGCAGCTTGATGGAGGGAGCTGGAAACACCATATATTTT. This sequence encodes CASSLMEGAGNTIYF.

The gene calls are TRBV6-5 and TRBJ2-7; TRBD1 aligns across 7 bases. The V gene's germline CDR1 is MNHEY and CDR2 SVGAGI. The CDR3 totals 14 residues. With 6 bases clipped from V and 3 bases from J, the junction kept 8 bases outside the gene matches. The CDR3 coding sequence is TGTGCCAGCAGCCCCAGGCCAGGGGGCTACGAGCAGTACTTC. This translates into CASSPRPGGYEQYF.

Here the CDR3 reads CASSPLAGVGDGELFF. Here the CDR3 DNA reads TGTGCCAGTAGTCCTCTAGCGGGAGTAGGGGACGGGGAGCTGTTTTTT. V gene TRBV19 combines with J gene TRBJ2-2; TRBD2 matches at 10 bases. V trimming: 5 bases; J trimming: 7 bases; junction bases outside the gene matches: 10. CDR1 and CDR2 from the germline V gene are LNHDA and SQIVND (reference sequence). This CDR3 is 16 amino acids long. Variable domain in full (rest from reference TRBV19 and TRBJ2-2): DGGITQSPKYLFRKEGQNVTLSCEQNLNHDAMYWYRQDPGQGLRLIYYSQIVNDFQKGDIAEGYSVSREKKESFPLTVTSAQKNPTAFYLCASSPLAGVGDGELFFGEGSRLTVL.

The chain is built from TRBV4-3 and TRBJ1-6; D gene uncertain. V dropped 0 bases and J dropped 6 bases, with 12 bases sitting between them. Per germline, CDR1 LGHNA and CDR2 YSLEER. This CDR3 has 16 residues. CDR3 DNA sequence: TGCGCCAGCAGCCAAGATCTGGAGCCCCGTAATTCACCCCTCCACTTT. Amino acids: CASSQDLEPRNSPLHF.

This rearrangement joins TRBV28 to TRBJ1-6; no firm D call. V lost 2 bases to trimming and J lost 10 bases, with 3 bases between them. The CDR3 runs 11 residues. The V gene's germline CDR1 is MDHEN and CDR2 SYDVKM. CDR3 DNA: TGTGCCAGCAGTTTAGCGTCACCCCTCCACTTT. The encoded protein is CASSLASPLHF.

The chain combines TRBV7-9 with TRBJ2-5; 7 bases are a match to TRBD1. CDR1 is SEHNR and CDR2 is FQNEAQ in the germline V gene (reference sequence). This CDR3 comprises 15 residues. The V segment lost 5 bases and the J segment 5 bases; nucleotides outside the gene matches: 11. The DNA of the CDR3 is TGTGCCAGCAGCAATCGACAGGGTCTAGAGGAGACCCAGTACTTC. The encoded protein is CASSNRQGLEETQYF.

This chain uses TRBV7-2 with TRBJ2-3; D gene ambiguous. V was pared by 2 bases and J by 0 bases, with 3 bases between. This CDR3 contains 13 residues. Germline assignment: CDR1 SGHTA and CDR2 FQGNSA. The CDR3 is CASSLPSTDTQYF. CDR3 coding DNA: TGTGCCAGCAGCTTACCTAGCACAGATACGCAGTATTTT.

The V and J genes are TRBV7-2 and TRBJ2-7; unclear D gene. Germline V gene data show CDR1 as SGHTA and CDR2 as FQGNSA. The V gene lost 1 base and the J gene lost 0 bases, with 10 bases spanning the gap. The CDR3 length is 15 residues. The CDR3 region has the DNA TGTGCCAGCAGCTTAGAGGTGTACAGCTCCTACGAGCAGTACTTC. The encoded protein is CASSLEVYSSYEQYF.

This clone was seen a single time. The gene calls are TRBV6-5 and TRBJ2-7, with 11 bases lining up with TRBD1. Looked up from germline, CDR1 is MNHEY and CDR2 is SVGAGI. The CDR3 extends over 13 amino acids. Germline trimming cut 11 bases from V and 4 bases from J; bases unmatched to any gene: 7. CDR3 amino acids: CAVRDRGGYEQYF. CDR3 in DNA: TGTGCCGTACGGGACAGGGGGGGGTACGAGCAGTACTTC.

The chain carries TRBV5-1 and TRBJ2-5; 8 positions match TRBD1. Trimming took 3 bases from V and 4 from J; bases not matched to a gene: 8. CDR3 length: 15 amino acids. Germline CDR1 SGHRS, CDR2 YFSETQ. CDR3 DNA sequence: TGCGCCAGCAGCTCAGACAGGGGTAGTGGAGAGACCCAGTACTTC. The encoded protein is CASSSDRGSGETQYF. The complete variable domain, with remaining parts taken from reference TRBV5-1 and TRBJ2-5, reads KAGVTQTPRYLIKTRGQQVTLSCSPISGHRSVSWYQQTPGQGLQFLFEYFSETQRNKGNFPGRFSGRQFSNSRSEMNVSTLELGDSALYLCASSSDRGSGETQYFGPGTRLLVL.

Note on this clone: An end of the junction differs from the germline gene, which may be a read error. This chain joins TRBV7-9 and TRBJ2-7; TRBD2 agrees at 10 bases. Per the germline V gene, CDR1 is SEHNR and CDR2 is FQNEAQ (reference sequence). This CDR3 region has 14 residues. This CDR3 reads CASSLAGESYEQYF. CDR3 sequence (DNA): TGTGCCAGCAGCCTAGCGGGAGAGTCCTACGAGCAGTACTTC.

This sequence joins TRBV19 and TRBJ2-7, with 7 bases that match TRBD1. CDR3 length: 12 amino acids. Germline assignment: CDR1 LNHDA and CDR2 SQIVND (reference sequence). V lost 7 bases to trimming and J lost 3 bases; unmatched junction nucleotides: 3. The CDR3 nucleotides read TGTGCCAGTATGAGGGGGCACTACGAGCAGTACTTC. This encodes CASMRGHYEQYF.

This chain connects TRBV3-1 (or the pseudogene TRBV3-2) to TRBJ1-1; a weak D match, TRBD1 (6 bases). The CDR3 covers 15 residues. The V gene lost 2 bases and the J gene lost 3 bases, with 13 bases spanning the gap. Germline CDR1 LGHDT, CDR2 YNNKEL (reference sequence). This CDR3 reads CASSQSLQGYTEAFF. Written as DNA, the CDR3 is TGTGCCAGCAGCCAATCCCTACAGGGATACACTGAAGCTTTCTTT.

This rearrangement joins TRBV9 to TRBJ2-7; maybe TRBD1 (6 bases). CDR1 and CDR2 from the germline V gene are SGDLS and YYNGEE. This CDR3 comprises 15 residues. Trimming left V 0 bases short and J 0 bases short, with 10 bases between. CDR3: CASSVAGASSYEQYF. As DNA, the CDR3 is TGTGCCAGCAGCGTAGCAGGGGCTAGCTCCTACGAGCAGTACTTC.

The chain joins TRBV5-1 to TRBJ2-7, with TRBD2 matching over 7 bases. V shed 8 bases, J shed 2 bases, and the junction held 10 bases outside the gene matches. Germline assignment: CDR1 SGHRS and CDR2 YFSETQ. There are 14 residues in the CDR3. The CDR3 here is CARWGRVKAYEQYF. The CDR3 region has the DNA TGCGCCAGATGGGGGAGGGTTAAAGCCTACGAGCAGTACTTC.

This clone occurred once. The J gene is TRBJ1-6, the V gene TRBV28; D might be TRBD1 (5 bases). V was cut by 5 bases and J by 10 bases, with 18 bases left in between. The CDR3 is made up of 15 amino acids. Germline loops: CDR1 MDHEN, CDR2 SYDVKM. The CDR3 loop reads CASSLLGGSVSPLHF. The CDR3 bases are TGTGCCAGCAGTCTACTCGGGGGGTCAGTCTCACCCCTCCACTTT.

This chain connects TRBV11-2 to TRBJ2-5, with 10 positions matching TRBD2. The CDR3 covers 16 residues. CDR1 is SGHAT, CDR2 FQNNGV, per germline. The V and J ends lost 5 bases and 7 bases, in that order; junction bases with no gene match: 13. The CDR3 DNA reads as TGTGCCAGCAGCCCCAGCGGGAGGGAAGTTTTAGGGACCCAGTACTTC. It is translated as CASSPSGREVLGTQYF. Full variable domain (rest looked up from reference TRBV11-2 and TRBJ2-5): EAGVAQSPRYKIIEKRQSVAFWCNPISGHATLYWYQQILGQGPKLLIQFQNNGVVDDSQLPKDRFSAERLKGVDSTLKIQPAKLEDSAVYLCASSPSGREVLGTQYFGPGTRLLVL.

The gene calls are TRBV28 and TRBJ1-2, with 10 positions matching TRBD1. The germline V gene has CDR1 MDHEN and CDR2 SYDVKM. This CDR3 contains 16 residues. Trimming removed 2 bases from V and 4 bases from J; junction bases left unmatched: 7. The CDR3 DNA is TGTGCCAGCAGTTTAACGGGGGACAGGGGCGGCTATGGCTACACCTTC. It yields the protein CASSLTGDRGGYGYTF.

V is TRBV5-1 and J is TRBJ2-1; tentatively, D is TRBD1 (6 bases). Trimming shortened V by 0 bases and J by 10 bases, and 14 bases separated the two germline ends. This CDR3 is built from 14 residues. Germline CDR1 reads SGHRS; CDR2 reads YFSETQ. The CDR3 reads CASSLAMDRPEQFF. Here the CDR3 DNA reads TGCGCCAGCAGCTTGGCCATGGACAGACCGGAGCAGTTCTTC.

The V gene is TRBV19, the J gene TRBJ1-3, with 7 bases aligning to TRBD1. J lost 0 bases, V lost 6 bases, and 8 bases had no gene match. The CDR3 sequence is 16 residues long. Germline V gene lookup returns CDR1 LNHDA and CDR2 SQIVND (reference sequence). The CDR3 DNA follows: TGTGCCAGTAGCCTTGACAGGGAAATCTCTGGAAACACCATATATTTT. It yields the protein CASSLDREISGNTIYF.